This is a list of T cell receptor beta chains from one sample in a study of sequential checkpoint blockade in melanoma. Sequenced by immunoSEQ multiplex PCR; TCRdb stores in-frame clones only, minus some. The table records over 4,500 clones, around 28% of them present only once. The specimen was tumor tissue (inferred from file names), collected from a patient given nivolumab and ipilimumab in sequence. These receptor sequences come from a human donor with melanoma. CDR3s include the opening cysteine and the closing phenylalanine or tryptophan. Clone size is not always given. Where it is, it says once, few, many or a class for expanded clones.

j_call clone_size v_call cdr3_aa
TRBJ1-1 NA TRBV5-1 CASSWDRGDTEAFF
TRBJ2-2 few TRBV6-8 CASRNQGARNTGELFF
TRBJ1-1 few TRBV10-3 CAISESNREAFF
TRBJ2-5 few TRBV6-8 CASSWDGPQETQYF
TRBJ2-2 NA TRBV5-1 CASSLGQNTGELFF
TRBJ1-1 NA TRBV25-1 CASRRGTTEAFF
TRBJ1-2 few TRBV29-1 CSVEGSGSGYTF
TRBJ1-1 medium-sized TRBV6-8 CASSHTRTGSHTEAFF
TRBJ1-1 NA TRBV28 CASSGGTGSGVAFF
TRBJ2-1 few TRBV9 CASSGTSGRAYNEQFF
TRBJ1-1 NA TRBV6-8 CASRPTIGRGYTEAFF
TRBJ2-1 NA TRBV9 CASSVRGDTGVDEQFF
TRBJ2-3 many TRBV9 CASSVTLTSGVKDTQYF
TRBJ2-1 many TRBV11-3 CASSSRTATYNEQFF
TRBJ2-5 NA TRBV6-8 CASSLYRGIQETQYF
TRBJ2-1 NA TRBV11-3 CASSLGPGTYNEQFF
TRBJ2-7 NA TRBV6-7 CASRYRDEQYF
TRBJ2-5 NA TRBV18 CASSPTGQGAGETQYF
TRBJ2-2 few TRBV11-3 CASSSTGNTGELFF
TRBJ1-1 few TRBV30 CAWSGTGGTEAFF
TRBJ1-3 medium-sized TRBV11-3 CASSESGTGRLGNTIYF
TRBJ1-2 many TRBV28 CASSDPGGWDYGYTF
TRBJ2-1 few TRBV19 CASGSGGPWQFF
TRBJ2-7 many TRBV6-8 CASSYALAGFSYEQYF
TRBJ2-6 NA TRBV6-8 CASFRGPPGSGANVLTF
TRBJ2-2 NA TRBV23-1 CASRTRNTGELFF
TRBJ2-1 NA TRBV11-3 CASSLGQGVNEQFF
TRBJ1-2 NA TRBV6-8 CASTDGRFNYGYTF
TRBJ2-1 few TRBV6-8 CASSLTQAGTSYNEQFF
TRBJ1-3 NA TRBV6-8 CASSSRKTSGNTIYF
TRBJ2-1 NA TRBV9 CASSVSGMSYNEQFF
TRBJ2-7 NA TRBV7-5 CASSFRDYSYEQYF
TRBJ1-5 NA TRBV12-5 CASRGTASNQPQHF
TRBJ2-3 NA TRBV10-2 CASRTSTDTQYF
TRBJ2-2 few TRBV19 CASSIRAAPSTGELFF
TRBJ1-1 NA TRBV7-1 CASSLDRNTEAFF
TRBJ2-3 NA TRBV4-1 CASSQGWRGADTQYF
TRBJ1-5 few TRBV28 CASMIGAGNQPQHF
TRBJ2-7 NA TRBV9 CASSAGTSGVEQYF
TRBJ1-3 few TRBV10-3 CAISEDGQGSGNTIYF
TRBJ1-6 many TRBV11-3 CASSLRPDRGISPLHF
TRBJ2-3 NA TRBV18 CASSPPETSGYTQYF
TRBJ2-7 NA TRBV6-8 CASREPTTSSSYEQYF
TRBJ1-2 many TRBV11-3 CASSLFRETGDGYTF
TRBJ1-2 medium-sized TRBV5-1 CASSSAGSGYGYTF
TRBJ1-1 many TRBV6-8 CASSASSIGRLTEAFF
TRBJ2-3 NA TRBV11-3 CASSSPGGGTDTQYF
TRBJ1-2 few TRBV6-8 CASSYLASGQGDYGYTF
TRBJ1-5 many TRBV11-3 CASSLERGGGRQPQHF
TRBJ2-1 many TRBV11-3 CASSFQTGGAGNEQFF
TRBJ1-1 many TRBV11-3 CASSLFNTNTEAFF
TRBJ1-5 NA TRBV23-1 CASSPAGQGEHSNQPQHF
TRBJ2-5 few TRBV11-3 CASSAGLVGMETQYF
TRBJ1-2 NA TRBV18 CASSRDRDIYGYTF